The 20 T cell receptor beta chains presented below share a single source sample, sequenced in a study of control samples from healthy donors and cancer patients. Generated by immunoSEQ multiplex PCR, the TCRdb table keeps only in-frame clones and is missing some. The profile shows 95,000 to 120,000 clones, around 80% of them singletons. The source material was blood. These receptors were collected from a man aged 18-30 years in good health.

This chain connects TRBV2 to TRBJ1-1; the D gene is possibly TRBD1 (6 bases). Per the germline V gene, CDR1 is SNHLY and CDR2 is FYNNEI. The CDR3 length is 13 residues. Trimming pared 5 bases from V and 10 bases from J, leaving 17 bases between. The CDR3 region has the DNA TGTGCCAGCAGTACTTTTGGGGGGGCTGGAGCTTTCTTT. It translates to CASSTFGGAGAFF.

This chain uses TRBV20-1 with TRBJ2-7, with D maybe TRBD2 (6 bases). Germline CDR1 DFQATT, CDR2 SNEGSKA (reference sequence). The CDR3 contains 11 residues. The V gene lost 5 bases and the J gene lost 10 bases, with 15 bases spanning the gap. CDR3 DNA sequence: TGCAGTGCTCGGGGGTACTCCGCCCAGTACTTC. Protein sequence: CSARGYSAQYF.

This chain joins TRBV5-5 and TRBJ1-2; TRBD1 might be the D (6 bases). Trimming pared 4 bases from V and 4 bases from J, leaving 17 bases between. This CDR3 has 15 residues. Germline CDR1 is SGHKS and CDR2 is YYEKEE (reference sequence). CDR3 residues: CASSRNSGGGYGYTF. DNA of the CDR3: TGTGCCAGCAGCCGAAACTCGGGGGGCGGCTATGGCTACACCTTC.

This rearrangement joins TRBV5-1 to TRBJ1-1, with D uncertain. The CDR3 is made up of 14 amino acids. V was cut by 0 bases and J by 1 base, with 7 bases left in between. CDR1 SGHRS and CDR2 YFSETQ come from the germline V gene. The CDR3 DNA is TGCGCCAGCAGCTTGGGGGCGCCGAACACTGAAGCTTTCTTT. It codes for CASSLGAPNTEAFF. The variable domain in full, completed from reference TRBV5-1 and TRBJ1-1, reads KAGVTQTPRYLIKTRGQQVTLSCSPISGHRSVSWYQQTPGQGLQFLFEYFSETQRNKGNFPGRFSGRQFSNSRSEMNVSTLELGDSALYLCASSLGAPNTEAFFGQGTRLTVV.

The gene calls are TRBV12-3 or TRBV12-4 and TRBJ2-3, with TRBD2 as a possible D gene (5 bases). This CDR3 is 13 amino acids long. V was trimmed by 5 bases and J by 6 bases, leaving 12 bases between them. The CDR3 loop is CASSAGRWDTQYF. The CDR3 DNA sequence: TGTGCCAGCAGTGCGGGCCGATGGGATACGCAGTATTTT.

The chain joins TRBV10-2 to TRBJ2-1, with 8 bases that match TRBD2. The V gene's germline CDR1 is WSHSY and CDR2 SAAADI. The CDR3 runs to 16 residues. J was trimmed by 5 bases and V by 4 bases; bases with no gene match: 10. The CDR3 DNA sequence: TGCGCCAGCAGTGGGGGGCGCGGGGGGAAGGACAATGAGCAGTTCTTC. Protein product: CASSGGRGGKDNEQFF.

This rearrangement joins TRBV5-6 to TRBJ1-2; D not resolved. The length of the CDR3 is 15 residues. CDR1 and CDR2 (germline): SGHDT, YYEEEE. Trimming shortened V by 2 bases and J by 3 bases, and 14 bases separated the two germline ends. The CDR3 loop is CASSFGRVTDYGYTF. CDR3 DNA sequence: TGTGCCAGCAGCTTCGGGAGGGTGACGGACTATGGCTACACCTTC.

V and J are TRBV6-4 and TRBJ2-2; D is possibly TRBD1 or TRBD2 (5 bases each). CDR1 and CDR2 (germline): MRHNA, SNTAGT. The CDR3 has 15 residues. The ends were cut back, 4 bases at V and 2 bases at J, with 11 bases in the middle. CDR3 DNA sequence: TGTGCCAGCAGTGCCGGGACGGATAACACCGGGGAGCTGTTTTTT. The encoded protein is CASSAGTDNTGELFF.

The CDR3 protein is CASSPGDRGRGLVALNTEAFF. CDR3 coding DNA: TGTGCCAGCAGCCCCGGGGACAGGGGGCGCGGGCTAGTAGCATTGAACACTGAAGCTTTCTTT. The rearrangement links TRBV13 to TRBJ1-1; TRBD1 aligns across 12 bases. The CDR3 runs 21 residues. V was pared by 5 bases and J by 0 bases, with 19 bases of the junction left unmatched. Per the germline V gene, CDR1 is PRHDT and CDR2 is FYEKMQ (reference sequence).

V and J are TRBV11-2 and TRBJ1-1; possibly TRBD1 for D (5 bases). The CDR3 is made up of 13 amino acids. V gave up 3 bases and J gave up 1 base, with 6 bases separating them. The V gene's germline CDR1 is SGHAT and CDR2 FQNNGV. The chain's CDR3 is CASSFTGNTEAFF. The CDR3 coding sequence is TGTGCCAGCAGCTTTACAGGGAACACTGAAGCTTTCTTT.

The rearrangement uses TRBV28 and TRBJ2-7; D is perhaps TRBD2 (5 bases). V was shortened by 6 bases and J by 1 base, with 10 bases between the two germline ends. The CDR3 sequence is 13 residues long. Germline loops: CDR1 MDHEN, CDR2 SYDVKM. DNA of the CDR3: TGTGCCAGCAGGGACTCCCTATCCTACGAGCAGTACTTC. Protein product: CASRDSLSYEQYF.

The CDR3 nucleotides read TGTGCCAGCAGAGCGGGACAGAGATACAATGAGCAGTTCTTC. This translates into CASRAGQRYNEQFF. The rearrangement uses TRBV6-4 and TRBJ2-1; D might be TRBD1 or TRBD2, each matching 7 bases. The length of the CDR3 is 14 residues. The germline V gene encodes CDR1 MRHNA and CDR2 SNTAGT. V was trimmed by 6 bases and J by 4 bases, leaving 13 bases between them.

V usage is TRBV19 and J usage is TRBJ1-2; no clear D. The CDR3 contains 13 residues. V was pared by 5 bases and J by 1 base, with 8 bases between. Germline CDR1 LNHDA, CDR2 SQIVND (reference sequence). CDR3: CASSLGINYGYTF. The DNA of the CDR3 is TGTGCCAGTAGTCTGGGGATTAACTATGGCTACACCTTC.

This clone has ten or more counts. The chain couples TRBV6-5 to TRBJ1-4; D ambiguous. Trimming removed 2 bases at V and 8 bases at J, with 15 bases between. This CDR3 has 15 residues. CDR1 and CDR2 (germline): MNHEY, SVGAGI. CDR3 protein: CASSYGVHSEEKLFF. CDR3 sequence (DNA): TGTGCCAGCAGTTACGGCGTTCATTCTGAGGAAAAACTGTTTTTT.

V and J are TRBV4-3 and TRBJ1-1, with D tentatively TRBD1 (5 bases). V lost 1 base and J lost 7, with 16 bases in between. This CDR3 is 15 amino acids long. The V gene's germline CDR1 is LGHNA and CDR2 YSLEER. In nucleotides, the CDR3 is TGCGCCAGCAGCCAAGCGCTGGGCAGGGTGAATGAAGCTTTCTTT. The encoded protein is CASSQALGRVNEAFF.

The chain uses TRBV6-5 and TRBJ1-4; 11 bases align to TRBD1. Germline CDR1 and CDR2: MNHEY and SVGAGI. The CDR3 contains 16 residues. V gave up 0 bases and J gave up 7 bases; unmatched junction bases: 4. Here the CDR3 DNA reads TGTGCCAGCAGTTACTCTTGGACAGGGGGCTTTGAAAAACTGTTTTTT. It is translated as CASSYSWTGGFEKLFF.

In its sample, this clone ranks as medium-sized. This sequence joins TRBV5-1 and TRBJ2-7, with D tentatively TRBD2 (6 bases). Germline V gene lookup returns CDR1 SGHRS and CDR2 YFSETQ. The CDR3 consists of 13 residues. V was shortened by 4 bases and J by 3 bases, with 11 bases between the two germline ends. The CDR3 loop reads CASSPRDVYEQYF. The CDR3 coding sequence is TGCGCCAGCAGCCCGCGGGACGTCTACGAGCAGTACTTC.

The V call is TRBV6-5, the J call TRBJ2-1, with TRBD2 matching over 9 bases. The CDR3 covers 13 residues. Germline CDR1 MNHEY, CDR2 SVGAGI. After removal of 8 bases from V and 9 bases from J, the junction contained 8 bases not matched to a gene. The CDR3 DNA is TGTGCCAGCCGGCTAGCGGGGAGGAGTGAGCAGTTCTTC. It codes for CASRLAGRSEQFF.

The chain links TRBV6-5 to TRBJ1-1; D possibly corresponds to TRBD1 (5 bases). The V gene lost 0 bases and the J gene lost 5 bases, with 13 bases spanning the gap. This CDR3 is built from 15 residues. Germline CDR1 reads MNHEY; CDR2 reads SVGAGI. The CDR3 loop reads CASSYSSGPRTEAFF. Here the CDR3 DNA reads TGTGCCAGCAGTTACTCTTCAGGGCCGAGAACTGAAGCTTTCTTT.

This chain links TRBV7-6 with TRBJ2-5, with D unclear. Germline CDR1 and CDR2: SGHVS and FNYEAQ. The CDR3 is 15 residues long. The V end was cut by 6 bases, the J end by 5 bases, with 19 bases between. This CDR3 is CASRIGLNSLETQYF. CDR3 DNA: TGTGCCAGCAGAATAGGGCTAAACAGTCTGGAGACCCAGTACTTC.